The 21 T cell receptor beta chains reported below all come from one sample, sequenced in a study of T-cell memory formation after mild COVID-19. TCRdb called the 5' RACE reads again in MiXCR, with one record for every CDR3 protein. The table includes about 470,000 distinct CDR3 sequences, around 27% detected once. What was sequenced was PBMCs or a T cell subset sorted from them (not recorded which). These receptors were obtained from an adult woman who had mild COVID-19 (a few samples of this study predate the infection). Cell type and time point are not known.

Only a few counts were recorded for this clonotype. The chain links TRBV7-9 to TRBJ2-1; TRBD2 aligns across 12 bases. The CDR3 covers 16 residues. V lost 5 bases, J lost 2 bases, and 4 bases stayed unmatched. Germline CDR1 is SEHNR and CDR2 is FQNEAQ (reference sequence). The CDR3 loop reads CASSLTSGGPYNEQFF. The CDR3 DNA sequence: TGTGCCAGCAGCCTGACTAGCGGGGGTCCCTACAATGAGCAGTTCTTC.

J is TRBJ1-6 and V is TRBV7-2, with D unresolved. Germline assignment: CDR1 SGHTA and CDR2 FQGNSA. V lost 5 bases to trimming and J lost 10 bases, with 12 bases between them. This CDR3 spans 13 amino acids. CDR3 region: CASSPGWGSPLHF. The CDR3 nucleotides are TGTGCCAGCAGCCCCGGTTGGGGATCACCCCTCCACTTT.

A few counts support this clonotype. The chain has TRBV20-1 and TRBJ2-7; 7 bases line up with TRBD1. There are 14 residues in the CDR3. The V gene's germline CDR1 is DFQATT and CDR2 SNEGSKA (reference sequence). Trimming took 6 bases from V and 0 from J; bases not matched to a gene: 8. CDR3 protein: CSAPGTASSYEQYF. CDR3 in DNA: TGCAGTGCCCCTGGGACAGCGAGCTCCTACGAGCAGTACTTC.

DNA for the CDR3: TGTGCCAGCATCAAGGACAGCCTAACGACCTACGAGCAGTACTTC. Amino acids: CASIKDSLTTYEQYF. The chain employs TRBV7-9 and TRBJ2-7, with D possibly matching TRBD1 (6 bases). CDR1 and CDR2 from the germline V gene are SEHNR and FQNEAQ (reference sequence). The CDR3 covers 15 residues. Between the trimmed V and J ends, which lost 7 bases and 2 bases, there was a span of 18 bases.

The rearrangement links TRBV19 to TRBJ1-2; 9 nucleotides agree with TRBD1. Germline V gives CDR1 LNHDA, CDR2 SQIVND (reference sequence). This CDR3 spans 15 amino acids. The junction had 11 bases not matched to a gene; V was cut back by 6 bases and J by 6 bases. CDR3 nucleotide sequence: TGTGCCAGTAGGGAGACAGGGGGTCTGCCTGATGGCTACACCTTC. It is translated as CASRETGGLPDGYTF.

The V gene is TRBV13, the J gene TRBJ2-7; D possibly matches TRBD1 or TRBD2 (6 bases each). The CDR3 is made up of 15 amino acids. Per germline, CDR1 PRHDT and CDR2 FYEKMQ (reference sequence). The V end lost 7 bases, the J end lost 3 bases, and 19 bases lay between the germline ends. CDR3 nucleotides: TGTGCCAGCACCCAGATTGGAGGGGGGATCTACGAGCAGTACTTC. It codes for CASTQIGGGIYEQYF.

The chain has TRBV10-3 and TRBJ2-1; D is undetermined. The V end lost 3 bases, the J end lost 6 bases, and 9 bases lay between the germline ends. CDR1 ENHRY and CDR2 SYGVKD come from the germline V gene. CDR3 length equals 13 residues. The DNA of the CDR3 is TGTGCCATCAGTGATTCCGGTGCCAATGAGCAGTTCTTC. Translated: CAISDSGANEQFF.

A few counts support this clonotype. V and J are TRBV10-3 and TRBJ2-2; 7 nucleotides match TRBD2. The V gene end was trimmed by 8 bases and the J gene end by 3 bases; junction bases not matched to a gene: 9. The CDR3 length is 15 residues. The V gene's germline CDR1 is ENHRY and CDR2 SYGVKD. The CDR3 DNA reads TGTGCCATCTTTAGGCGGGAGTTCGACACCGGGGAGCTGTTTTTT. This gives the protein CAIFRREFDTGELFF.

The chain's CDR3 is CASSPDRVNEQYF. The CDR3 DNA follows: TGTGCCAGCAGCCCGGACAGGGTGAACGAGCAGTACTTC. The V and J genes are TRBV2 and TRBJ2-7; 8 bases are shared with TRBD1. After removal of 6 bases from V and 5 bases from J, the junction contained 6 bases not matched to a gene. Germline V CDR1 and CDR2: SNHLY, FYNNEI. The CDR3 is 13 residues long.

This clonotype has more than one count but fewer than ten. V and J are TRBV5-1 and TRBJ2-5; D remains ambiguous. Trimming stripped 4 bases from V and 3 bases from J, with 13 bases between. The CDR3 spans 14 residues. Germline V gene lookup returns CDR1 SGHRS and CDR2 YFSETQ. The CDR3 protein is CASSVTTLKETQYF. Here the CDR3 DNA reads TGCGCCAGCAGCGTTACTACTCTAAAAGAGACCCAGTACTTC.

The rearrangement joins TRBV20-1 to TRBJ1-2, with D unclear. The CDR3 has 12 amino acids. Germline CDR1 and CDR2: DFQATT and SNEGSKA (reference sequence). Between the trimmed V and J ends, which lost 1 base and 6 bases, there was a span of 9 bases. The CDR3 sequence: CSARGQDHGYTF. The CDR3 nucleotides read TGCAGTGCTAGAGGCCAGGATCATGGCTACACCTTC.

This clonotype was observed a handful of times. CDR3 bases: TGTGCCAGCAGCCAATCGGACCGCTACGAGCAGTACTTC. Protein product: CASSQSDRYEQYF. V is TRBV4-2 and J is TRBJ2-7, with no clear D. This CDR3 is built from 13 residues. CDR1 is LGHNA and CDR2 is YNFKEQ in the germline V gene. V dropped 2 bases and J dropped 3 bases, with 8 bases sitting between them.

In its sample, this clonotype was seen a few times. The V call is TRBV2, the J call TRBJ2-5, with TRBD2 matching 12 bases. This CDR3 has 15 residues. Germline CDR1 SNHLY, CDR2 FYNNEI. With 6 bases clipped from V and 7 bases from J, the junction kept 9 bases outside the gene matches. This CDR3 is CASSPDGLAGRTQYF. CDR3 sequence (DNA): TGTGCCAGCAGCCCGGACGGACTAGCGGGACGGACCCAGTACTTC.

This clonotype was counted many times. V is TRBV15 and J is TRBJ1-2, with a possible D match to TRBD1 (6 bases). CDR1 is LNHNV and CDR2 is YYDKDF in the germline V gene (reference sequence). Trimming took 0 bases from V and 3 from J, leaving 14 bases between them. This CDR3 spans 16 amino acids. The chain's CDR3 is CATSRDPYRADYGYTF. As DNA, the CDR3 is TGTGCCACCAGCAGAGATCCCTACAGGGCAGACTATGGCTACACCTTC.

This CDR3 reads CSARNRGRWTEAFF. Here the CDR3 DNA reads TGCAGTGCTAGGAACAGGGGGCGGTGGACTGAAGCTTTCTTT. The chain couples TRBV20-1 to TRBJ1-1, with 9 bases lining up with TRBD1. Germline V gene lookup returns CDR1 DFQATT and CDR2 SNEGSKA (reference sequence). CDR3 length equals 14 residues. V gave up 3 bases and J gave up 5 bases; unmatched junction bases: 7.

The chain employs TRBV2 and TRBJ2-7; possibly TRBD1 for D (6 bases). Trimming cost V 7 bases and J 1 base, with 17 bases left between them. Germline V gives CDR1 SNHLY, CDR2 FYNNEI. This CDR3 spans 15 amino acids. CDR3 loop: CASKIRQVASYEQYF. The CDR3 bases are TGTGCCAGCAAGATAAGACAGGTCGCGTCCTACGAGCAGTACTTC. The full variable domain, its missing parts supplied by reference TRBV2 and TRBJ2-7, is EPEVTQTPSHQVTQMGQEVILRCVPISNHLYFYWYRQILGQKVEFLVSFYNNEISEKSEIFDDQFSVERPDGSNFTLKIRSTKLEDSAMYFCASKIRQVASYEQYFGPGTRLTVT.

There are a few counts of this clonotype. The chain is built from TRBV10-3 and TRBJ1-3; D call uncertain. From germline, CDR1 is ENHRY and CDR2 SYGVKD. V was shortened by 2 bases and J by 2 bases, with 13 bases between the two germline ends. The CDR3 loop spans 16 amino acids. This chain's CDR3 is CAISEGEGAPGNTIYF. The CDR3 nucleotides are TGTGCCATCAGTGAGGGTGAAGGAGCGCCTGGAAACACCATATATTTT.

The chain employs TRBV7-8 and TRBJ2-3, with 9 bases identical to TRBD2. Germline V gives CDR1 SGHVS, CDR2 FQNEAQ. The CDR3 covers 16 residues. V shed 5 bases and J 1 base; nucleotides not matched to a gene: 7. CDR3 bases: TGTGCCAGCAGCCTCACAGCGGGAGGTGGCACAGATACGCAGTATTTT. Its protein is CASSLTAGGGTDTQYF.

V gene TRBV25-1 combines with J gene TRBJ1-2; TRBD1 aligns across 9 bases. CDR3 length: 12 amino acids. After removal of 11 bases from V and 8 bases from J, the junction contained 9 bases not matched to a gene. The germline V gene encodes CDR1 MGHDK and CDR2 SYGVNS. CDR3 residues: CACRGTGKGYTF. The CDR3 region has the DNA TGTGCCTGCCGCGGGACAGGGAAAGGCTACACCTTC.

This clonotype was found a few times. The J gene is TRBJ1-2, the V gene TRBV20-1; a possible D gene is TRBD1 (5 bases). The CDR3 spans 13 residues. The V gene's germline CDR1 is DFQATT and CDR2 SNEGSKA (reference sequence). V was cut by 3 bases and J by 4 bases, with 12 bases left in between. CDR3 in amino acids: CSASPRDPYGYTF. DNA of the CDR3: TGCAGTGCTAGCCCCAGGGATCCCTATGGCTACACCTTC.

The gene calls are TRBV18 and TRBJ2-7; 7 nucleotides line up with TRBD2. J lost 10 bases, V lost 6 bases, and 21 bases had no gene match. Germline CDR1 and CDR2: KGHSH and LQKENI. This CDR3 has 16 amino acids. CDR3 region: CASSSVAGGSGRQQYF. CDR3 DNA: TGTGCCAGCTCCTCCGTGGCCGGCGGGAGCGGTAGACAACAGTACTTC.